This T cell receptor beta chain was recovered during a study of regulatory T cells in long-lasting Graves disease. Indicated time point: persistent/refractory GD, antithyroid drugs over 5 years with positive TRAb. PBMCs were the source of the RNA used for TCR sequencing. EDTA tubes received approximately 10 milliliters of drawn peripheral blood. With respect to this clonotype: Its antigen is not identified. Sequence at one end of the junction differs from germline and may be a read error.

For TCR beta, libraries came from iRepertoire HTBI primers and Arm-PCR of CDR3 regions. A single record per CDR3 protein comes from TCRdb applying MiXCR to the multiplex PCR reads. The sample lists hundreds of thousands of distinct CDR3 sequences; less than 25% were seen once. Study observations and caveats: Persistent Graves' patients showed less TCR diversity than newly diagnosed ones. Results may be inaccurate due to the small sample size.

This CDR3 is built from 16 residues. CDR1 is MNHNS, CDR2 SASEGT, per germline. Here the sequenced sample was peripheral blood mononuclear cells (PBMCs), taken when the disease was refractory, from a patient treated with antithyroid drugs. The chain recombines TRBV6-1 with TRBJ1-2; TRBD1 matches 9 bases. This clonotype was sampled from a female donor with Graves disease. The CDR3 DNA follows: TGTGCCCGCAGTGAAGAGCCGACAGGGGGGAGTCGAGGCTACACCTTC. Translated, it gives CARSEEPTGGSRGYTF.